This note documents a single T cell receptor (beta chain) sequence. No cognate antigen has been identified for it. Base qualities are not provided; no much larger clone lies one nucleotide away. The source of the sample is a study of shared clonotypes between healthy human individuals (dated by TCRdb to the early 2020s). General notes on the study: The cohort included a few men and a couple of women between 18 and 49 years of age. To increase sequencing depth and limit assay-specific biases, different laboratories used diverse techniques to prepare libraries and sequence TCR repertoires. Each donor's leukapheresis produced roughly between roughly 0.9 and 8.9 billion PBMCs. The study deeply sequenced blood TCR repertoires of 5 or 6 healthy adults to estimate repertoire size and the extent of clonotype sharing between individuals. For each donor, CD4 naive and CD4 memory were each run on three plates, CD8 naive on two plates, and CD8 memory on one plate. What the authors observed across the whole study: Rarefaction of sorted-subset datasets indicated incomplete sequencing despite the large sequencing depth. Based on pairwise subsampling, the degree of clonotype sharing among donors was expected to be affected by sequencing depth. Naive subsets generally had larger estimated clonotype richness than memory subsets. Because the study included only a small number of donors, the genetic and exposure-history diversity represented was limited. Approximately 5% of naive CD4, around 4% of naive CD8, approximately 2.2% of memory CD4, and around 0.4% of memory CD8 clonotypes were shared across a handful of donors. Compared with non-shared clonotypes, clonotypes shared by all four sorted-subset donors had higher generation probabilities. Sampling was limited to blood, and TCR repertoires in tissue likely differ from TCR repertoires in blood.

Trimming leaves V shorter by 4 bases and J shorter by 4 bases, with the junction holding 2 bases beyond the gene matches. Reading from cysteine to phenylalanine, the CDR3 counts 15 amino acids. Here the CDR3 DNA is all that survives: 45 bases in frame from base 1. Via the germline V gene, CDR1 is SGHRS and CDR2 YFSETQ. Healthy HIV-negative adults with no recently reported acute infections or vaccinations were included as donors. All donors were Caucasian adults living in Nashville, Tennessee, USA. CD4+ T cells were enriched through magnetic negative selection, after which naive cells were positively selected on CD45RA and the remaining negative fraction served as the memory subset. After blood collection by leukapheresis, PBMCs were isolated using Ficoll-Histopaque density gradient centrifugation and then cryopreserved in the vapor phase of liquid nitrogen. Analytical flow cytometry was used to check the purity and quantity of every magnetically sorted T cell population. Genomic DNA was isolated from each sorted fraction and quantified by UV absorbance on a Nanodrop 2000c.

Using the deep immunoSEQ assay, TCR CDR3 regions were amplified from genomic DNA by multiplex PCR. Genomic DNA extracted from each cell subset was distributed evenly over all wells of several immunoSEQ 96-well plates, and each plate served as one replicate. For sorted subsets, each replicate PCR was loaded with roughly 0.2 ug genomic DNA, equivalent to about 33,000 T cell genomes. Purified libraries were quantified with a Qubit 3.0 fluorometer, sized on a Bioanalyzer 2100, and re-quantified with the KAPA Library Quantification kit. Every immunoSEQ 96-well plate was sequenced on a separate single-read 150-cycle Illumina NextSeq 550 flow cell. Per the authors' processing: Because the immunoSEQ output included only junctional sequences and no quality scores, the filtering could not be the same as the filtering used for full-length reads. To assign V/J genes and CDR3, sequences were annotated using PyIR, a Python wrapper for IgBLAST v1.9, with IMGT germline references. Reads with weak V/J assignments (E-value above 1e-6), missing CDR3, stop codons, out-of-frame junctions, or ambiguous translated residues were removed. V3J clonotypes were defined by identical inferred V gene, J gene, and CDR3 amino acid sequence. To compute the percentage overlap between repertoires, the number of shared unique clonotypes was divided by the size of the smaller repertoire. RTK rarefaction, the Chao1 estimator, and Recon v2.1 estimates of unobserved clonotypes were used to assess repertoire richness. For all TCRbeta clonotypes obtained by the gDNA method from a handful of donors, generation probabilities were computed with OLGA. This is the immuneACCESS table as TCRdb keeps it, with only in-frame sequences that have V and J called. A part of the clones is gone; compared with another copy, unresolved V genes explain less than half, and the rest is unexplained. V and J calls and clone size come straight from that table; D and trimming were deduced from the DNA. Across this sample there are about 1 million clones, with about 75% seen only once. 1.5% of the sample is taken by the ten largest.

The sequence came from a man between 18 and 29 years old in good health. The sequence joins TRBV5-1 to TRBJ2-2, and TRBD2 aligns with 12 junction nucleotides. Sequencing used memory CD4+ T cells sorted from blood. Reading the label with the study, this specimen's cell subset or site is: CD45RA-negative fraction. CDR3 reads: CASSAGLAGTGELFF. The DNA sequence reads TGCGCCAGCAGCGCGGGACTAGCGGGCACCGGGGAGCTGTTTTTT.